This T cell receptor beta chain was recorded in a study of patients and donors after allogeneic stem cell transplantation. Germline loops: CDR1 LGHDT, CDR2 YNNKEL (reference sequence). This CDR3 is built from 15 residues. Trimming removed 1 base from V and 8 bases from J, with 14 bases in between. MiXCR, applied by TCRdb to the RT-PCR reads, yields one record per CDR3 protein. The data show approximately 170,000 distinct CDR3 sequences, 25% to 35% seen once. Material for sequencing was blood, either unsorted or a sorted T cell fraction (not recorded which). This sequence originates from a human donor who was either an allogeneic HSCT recipient or a stem cell or donor lymphocyte infusion donor (not recorded which). It is not recorded whose cells these are; they may come from a transplant donor. The gene calls are TRBV3-1 and TRBJ1-4, with unresolved D. In DNA, the CDR3 is TGTGCCAGCAGCCAAGGAGTGGCGGGCGGAGAAAAACTGTTTTTT. Translation: CASSQGVAGGEKLFF.